One T cell receptor (beta chain) is described in this entry. Its target is unknown. Samples came from healthy bone marrow donors. A multiplex PCR was run with 60 Vbeta primers and 13 Jbeta primers. Here immunoSEQ multiplex PCR was the method, and the copy in TCRdb shows in-frame clones only, minus some. The sample carries tens of thousands of clones, over 70% recorded once. The germline V and J ends were trimmed by 2 bases and 5 bases, with 3 bases remaining between them. CDR1 is SGHRS, CDR2 YFSETQ, per germline. This CDR3 is 11 amino acids long. These data originate in a study of cytomegalovirus exposure and HLA in healthy donors. Study-wide findings and caveats: As was reported, the classifier diagnosed cytomegalovirus status with high specificity and sensitivity. In vitro work confirmed that a few CMV-associated chains recognize CMV antigens.

This sequence joins TRBV5-1 and TRBJ2-3; D gene uncertain. The origin of this receptor is a girl under 10 years old in good health and CMV-seropositive. The specimen sequenced was PBMCs. This CDR3 reads CASSFLDTQYF. The CDR3 nucleotides are TGCGCCAGCAGCTTCCTAGATACGCAGTATTTT.